This T cell receptor beta chain is drawn from a study of T cell responses to AZD1222 COVID-19 vaccine. Germline values: CDR1 MNHEY, CDR2 SMNVEV (reference sequence). This CDR3 is 16 amino acids long. V shed 5 bases, J shed 6 bases, and the junction held 13 bases outside the gene matches. Produced via immunoSEQ multiplex PCR; TCRdb's table is partial and in-frame only. Of under 200,000 clones listed, more than 85% are singletons. Source: peripheral blood, taken on day 0 of AZD1222 vaccination. The chain has TRBV27 and TRBJ1-1; 9 nucleotides agree with TRBD1. The sequence was collected from an adult in good health. The CDR3 coding sequence is TGTGCCAGCAGTAACCTCGGACAGGGGTCGGTGGCTGAAGCTTTCTTT. As protein: CASSNLGQGSVAEAFF.